This T cell receptor (beta chain) was found in a study of T cell repertoires in cytomegalovirus infection (dated 2019 in TCRdb). As for the study more broadly: Alongside well-studied HLA-B-restricted epitopes, the peptide stimulations were aimed at recently identified HLA-C-restricted CMV epitopes, whose presentation resists viral immunomodulation. The HLA type of each donor mattered for the analysis, because public TCR beta signatures pointed to carriage of CMV infection along with the matching HLA type.

This clonotype was observed a few times. What antigen it recognizes has not been identified. One base away there is no much larger clone; base qualities are not given. The label giving this sample's treatment or condition can be read as: in vitro stimulation with specific CMV peptide epitopes to enrich CMV-specific T cells. Study-wide findings and limitations: The ex vivo response was dominated by HLA-C-restricted CMV-specific TCR beta clonotypes, and the single most frequent clonotype in two of eight donors was supplied by these HLA-C-restricted clonotypes. Cumulative frequency of public TCR beta family members discriminated carriers of CMV infection plus the relevant HLA type in this cohort and an independent 352-donor cohort.

TCRdb names Illumina HiSeq 1500 as the instrument used. TCRdb reprocessed the public reads (quality trimming at Q25 with fastp, clone calling with MiXCR) and kept in-frame beta chains. One record per CDR3 amino acid sequence lists the most common genes and DNA. The sample table shows approximately 990,000 distinct CDR3 sequences, and under 40% are seen once. Of the sample, about an eighth is held by the ten largest clones. The material was cultured CD8+ T cells from PBMCs, obtained from culture after CMV antigen stimulation. The source of this sequence is a human donor in good health (CMV status not recorded). Some clones in this sample may be carry-over from other donors' samples.

The CDR3 here reads CASSFEATEAFF. Here is the DNA: TGTGCCAGCAGTTTTGAGGCCACTGAAGCTTTCTTT. The chain uses TRBV28 and TRBJ1-1, with the D gene not confidently named. The V and J ends are trimmed by 3 bases and 4 bases, leaving 6 bases between them. Measured from the cysteine to the phenylalanine, the CDR3 is 12 residues long. The kept DNA is CDR3 alone, 36 bases in frame from the first base. Via the germline V gene, CDR1 is MDHEN and CDR2 SYDVKM.